Below, 14 T cell receptor beta chains from the same sample are listed, as sequenced in a study of Graves' ophthalmopathy and Graves' hyperthyroidism. RNA transcripts provided the template for amplifying TCR beta CDR3 regions. The workflow started with a first-round RT-PCR run with HTBI primers and then moved on to a second-round multiplex PCR. TCRdb reanalysed the multiplex PCR reads using MiXCR and keeps one entry per CDR3 protein. Among some 520,000 distinct CDR3 sequences, around 15% were seen once, and the ten largest hold roughly 10%. The sequenced sample was blood. The source is a woman between 25 and 40 years old with Graves' ophthalmopathy.

This clonotype came up many times. This chain uses TRBV13 with TRBJ2-2; TRBD1 matches 11 bases. The length of the CDR3 is 19 residues. The V gene end was trimmed by 0 bases and the J gene end by 3 bases; junction bases not matched to a gene: 9. Germline CDR1 PRHDT, CDR2 FYEKMQ (reference sequence). The CDR3 DNA reads as TGTGCCAGCAGCTTAGGGGACAGGGGGCCATCCTTAGACACCGGGGAGCTGTTTTTT. Protein product: CASSLGDRGPSLDTGELFF. The variable domain in full, with the rest retrieved from reference TRBV13 and TRBJ2-2, is AAGVIQSPRHLIKEKRETATLKCYPIPRHDTVYWYQQGPGQDPQFLISFYEKMQSDKGSIPDRFSAQQFSDYHSELNMSSLELGDSALYFCASSLGDRGPSLDTGELFFGEGSRLTVL.

With regard to this clonotype: Here the CDR3 omits its conserved ending phenylalanine or tryptophan, so a read error is the likely source. The chain carries TRBV24-1 and TRBJ2-5, with TRBD1 matching 7 bases. The CDR3 contains 16 residues. Germline V gene data show CDR1 as KGHDR and CDR2 as SFDVKD. The CDR3 is CGTATSDRALGETQYL. CDR3 nucleotides: TGTGGCACCGCGACTTCTGACAGGGCTCTAGGAGAGACCCAGTACCTC.

As to this clonotype: Possible read error: a much larger clone is one base away. The V gene is TRBV5-6, the J gene TRBJ1-2, with D perhaps matching TRBD1 (5 bases). The length of the CDR3 is 14 residues. CDR1 and CDR2 from the germline V gene are SGHDT and YYEEEE. CDR3 in amino acids: CASSFGTRQGGFTF. The CDR3 nucleotides read TGTGCCAGCAGCTTCGGCACCAGGCAGGGTGGCTTCACCTTC.

In this sample, this clonotype turned up many times. This rearrangement joins TRBV15 to TRBJ2-5, with 9 bases that match TRBD2. V lost 5 bases, J lost 5 bases, and 6 bases stayed unmatched. The CDR3 covers 14 residues. Germline lookup yields CDR1 LNHNV and CDR2 YYDKDF (reference sequence). The CDR3 sequence: CATSGSGSGETQYF. The CDR3 nucleotides are TGTGCCACCAGCGGTAGCGGGAGTGGTGAGACCCAGTACTTC.

The table lists this clonotype with many counts. The V gene is TRBV28, the J gene TRBJ2-7, with 11 bases identical to TRBD2. The CDR3 spans 18 residues. Germline CDR1 and CDR2: MDHEN and SYDVKM. The V segment lost 3 bases and the J segment 0 bases; nucleotides outside the gene matches: 10. DNA for the CDR3: TGTGCCAGCAGTTTTGGTAGCGGGAGGGCCAAGCGCTCCTACGAGCAGTACTTC. Translated: CASSFGSGRAKRSYEQYF.

A few counts support this clonotype. The chain has TRBV6-5 and TRBJ1-2, with 11 bases aligning to TRBD1. The CDR3 sequence is 15 residues long. CDR1 MNHEY and CDR2 SVGAGI come from the germline V gene. Trimming removed 2 bases from V and 8 bases from J; junction bases left unmatched: 7. The CDR3 reads CASSYGQGAFKGYTF. DNA for the CDR3: TGTGCCAGCAGTTACGGACAGGGGGCTTTTAAGGGCTACACCTTC.

This rearrangement joins TRBV27 to TRBJ2-7; 11 bases match TRBD1. Germline lookup yields CDR1 MNHEY and CDR2 SMNVEV (reference sequence). This CDR3 is 13 amino acids long. J lost 6 bases, V lost 9 bases, and 7 bases had no gene match. The CDR3 DNA reads as TGTGCCAGTGGACAGGGGGCGGTTCTCGAGCAGTACTTC. This encodes CASGQGAVLEQYF.

The sample holds one count of this clonotype. The rearrangement uses TRBV6-5 and TRBJ2-5, with 8 bases identical to TRBD2. CDR1 is MNHEY and CDR2 is SVGAGI in the germline V gene. After removal of 2 bases from V and 5 bases from J, the junction contained 10 bases not matched to a gene. The CDR3 covers 16 residues. CDR3: CASSYPEEAGVETQYF. CDR3 nucleotide sequence: TGTGCCAGCAGTTACCCAGAGGAAGCGGGAGTTGAGACCCAGTACTTC.

This clonotype was observed at least ten times. CDR3 region: CASSPLAGTANYGYTF. DNA of the CDR3: TGTGCCAGCAGCCCGCTGGCTGGGACAGCTAACTATGGCTACACCTTC. The rearrangement joins TRBV7-6 to TRBJ1-2, with 7 bases identical to TRBD1. The CDR3 is 16 amino acids. The J segment lost 0 bases and the V segment lost 5 bases, leaving 9 bases of the junction unmatched. In germline, CDR1 is SGHVS, CDR2 FNYEAQ.

Ten or more counts support this clonotype. The rearrangement links TRBV7-8 to TRBJ2-2; TRBD2 matches 7 bases. Trimming cost V 6 bases and J 7 bases; bases outside gene matches: 11. There are 15 residues in the CDR3. From germline, CDR1 is SGHVS and CDR2 FQNEAQ. CDR3 bases: TGTGCCAGCAGTCCCGGGAGGACGTTCGGCGGGGAGCTGTTTTTT. Amino acid sequence: CASSPGRTFGGELFF. The whole variable domain, filled in from reference TRBV7-8 and TRBJ2-2, reads GAGVSQSPRYKVAKRGQDVALRCDPISGHVSLFWYQQALGQGPEFLTYFQNEAQLDKSGLPSDRFFAERPEGSVSTLKIQRTQQEDSAVYLCASSPGRTFGGELFFGEGSRLTVL.

CDR3 in amino acids: CSAIGGRGPPYEQYF. The DNA of the CDR3 is TGCAGTGCCATAGGCGGCAGGGGGCCCCCCTACGAGCAGTACTTC. This chain links TRBV20-1 with TRBJ2-7; 8 positions agree with TRBD1. The CDR3 totals 15 residues. Trimming removed 6 bases from V and 2 bases from J; junction bases left unmatched: 12. Germline CDR1 and CDR2: DFQATT and SNEGSKA (reference sequence).

This clonotype was observed many times. The rearrangement links TRBV12-3 or TRBV12-4 to TRBJ2-2, with D possibly being TRBD1 or TRBD2 (5 bases each). V gave up 6 bases and J gave up 3 bases, with 14 bases separating them. The CDR3 loop spans 15 amino acids. CDR3 sequence (DNA): TGTGCCAGCAGCTCATCCGGGACCCACACCGGGGAGCTGTTTTTT. The encoded protein is CASSSSGTHTGELFF.

The V gene is TRBV6-1, the J gene TRBJ2-5, with TRBD2 matching over 10 bases. The length of the CDR3 is 15 residues. Germline V CDR1 and CDR2: MNHNS, SASEGT. V lost 6 bases and J lost 2; bases outside the gene matches: 6. The CDR3 coding sequence is TGTGCCAGCAGCCACTGGACTAGCGGACAAGAGACCCAGTACTTC. As protein: CASSHWTSGQETQYF.

This clonotype was seen ten or more times. The rearrangement joins TRBV5-1 to TRBJ2-5, with D possibly matching TRBD2 (5 bases). The CDR3 extends over 14 amino acids. Germline V gene sequence: CDR1 SGHRS, CDR2 YFSETQ. The germline V and J ends were trimmed by 1 base and 3 bases, with 10 bases remaining between them. DNA for the CDR3: TGCGCCAGCAGCTTGATGGGAGCGGAAGAGACCCAGTACTTC. This translates into CASSLMGAEETQYF.